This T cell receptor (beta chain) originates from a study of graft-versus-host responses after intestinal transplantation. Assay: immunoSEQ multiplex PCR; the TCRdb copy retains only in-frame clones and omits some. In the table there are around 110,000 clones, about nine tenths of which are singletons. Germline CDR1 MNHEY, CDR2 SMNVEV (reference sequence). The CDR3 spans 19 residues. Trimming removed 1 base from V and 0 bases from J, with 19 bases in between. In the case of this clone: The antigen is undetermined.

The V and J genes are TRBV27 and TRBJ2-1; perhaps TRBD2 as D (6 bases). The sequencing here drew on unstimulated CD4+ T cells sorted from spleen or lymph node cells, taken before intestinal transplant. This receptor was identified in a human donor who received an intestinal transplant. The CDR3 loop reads CASSLYAKLALSSYNEQFF. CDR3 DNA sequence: TGTGCCAGCAGTTTATACGCCAAACTAGCACTTAGCTCCTACAATGAGCAGTTCTTC.